The 27 T cell receptor beta chains below all came from one sample that was sequenced in a study of blood T cell repertoires in COVID-19. Data came from immunoSEQ multiplex PCR; TCRdb stores just in-frame clones and leaves some out. Of hundreds of thousands of clones in the sample, 86% were seen once. Sequencing input: peripheral blood. The receptor set was obtained from a woman aged 25 to 45 with active or convalescent COVID-19.

Details on this clone: In the same sample, other DNA sequences code for this CDR3. This chain uses TRBV5-6 with TRBJ1-2; D is ambiguous. Trimming stripped 0 bases from V and 4 bases from J, with 7 bases between. This CDR3 has 13 amino acids. Germline CDR1 and CDR2: SGHDT and YYEEEE. The CDR3, as DNA: TGTGCCAGCAGCTTGGCCGGCGGCTATGGCTACACCTTC. Its protein product is CASSLAGGYGYTF.

This chain connects TRBV10-3 to TRBJ1-1, with a possible D match to TRBD1 (6 bases). The CDR3 is made up of 12 amino acids. Germline CDR1 reads ENHRY; CDR2 reads SYGVKD. Trimming shortened V by 7 bases and J by 8 bases, and 14 bases separated the two germline ends. The CDR3 region has the DNA TGTGCCATCATGGGGGTGGGGGCCGAAGCTTTCTTT. Translated: CAIMGVGAEAFF.

The J gene is TRBJ2-1, the V gene TRBV19; D gene uncertain. V gave up 4 bases and J gave up 0 bases, with 10 bases separating them. The germline V gene has CDR1 LNHDA and CDR2 SQIVND (reference sequence). CDR3 length equals 15 residues. CDR3 protein: CASSRLVTSYNEQFF. DNA of the CDR3: TGTGCCAGTAGTAGACTCGTTACCTCCTACAATGAGCAGTTCTTC.

The chain has TRBV3-1 (or the pseudogene TRBV3-2) and TRBJ2-3, with TRBD2 matching over 12 bases. V dropped 4 bases and J dropped 4; count of bases not matched to a gene: 6. This CDR3 is built from 16 residues. Germline-derived CDR1 and CDR2 are LGHDT and YNNKEL (reference sequence). The CDR3 protein is CASSLRLAGAADTQYF. The CDR3, as DNA: TGTGCCAGCAGCCTTAGACTAGCGGGAGCGGCAGATACGCAGTATTTT.

This chain links TRBV3-1 (or the pseudogene TRBV3-2) with TRBJ1-1; tentative D call: TRBD1 (6 bases). This CDR3 is 17 amino acids long. Between the trimmed V and J ends, which lost 2 bases and 0 bases, there was a span of 16 bases. Germline CDR1 and CDR2: LGHDT and YNNKEL (reference sequence). DNA for the CDR3: TGTGCCAGCAGCCAACGAGGCAGGGGCCTCATGAACACTGAAGCTTTCTTT. This sequence encodes CASSQRGRGLMNTEAFF.

The CDR3 coding sequence is TGTGCCAGCTCACCGAACCTAGAGGGGAACACTGAAGCTTTCTTT. It encodes CASSPNLEGNTEAFF. The V call is TRBV18, the J call TRBJ1-1; D unresolved. The CDR3 loop spans 15 amino acids. V shed 3 bases and J shed 1 base, with 12 bases lying between them. The germline gives CDR1 KGHSH, CDR2 LQKENI.

The chain couples TRBV6-6 to TRBJ2-7, with a tentative D call TRBD2 (6 bases). Germline values: CDR1 MNHNY, CDR2 SVGAGI (reference sequence). V lost 6 bases and J 0 bases, leaving 12 bases between the germline ends. The CDR3 has 14 residues. The CDR3 protein is CASSQGLASYEQYF. CDR3 DNA sequence: TGTGCCAGCAGCCAGGGACTGGCCTCCTACGAGCAGTACTTC.

The CDR3 region is CALRGVYGYTF. The CDR3, as DNA: TGTGCCTTAAGAGGAGTCTATGGCTACACCTTC. V is TRBV12-3 or TRBV12-4 and J is TRBJ1-2; D not resolved. The CDR3 totals 11 residues. The V end lost 11 bases, the J end lost 4 bases, and 11 bases lay between the germline ends.

A single count supports this clone. The chain combines TRBV11-2 with TRBJ2-1; 16 bases agree with TRBD2. With 1 base clipped from V and 15 bases from J, the junction kept 6 bases outside the gene matches. The CDR3 totals 15 residues. Germline V gene lookup returns CDR1 SGHAT and CDR2 FQNNGV. CDR3 in amino acids: CASSLAGTSGGVGFF. The CDR3, as DNA: TGTGCCAGCAGCTTAGCCGGGACTAGCGGGGGGGTTGGGTTCTTC.

The sample holds one count of this clone. The rearrangement uses TRBV3-1 (or the pseudogene TRBV3-2) and TRBJ1-1; D not certain. This CDR3 comprises 13 residues. V lost 4 bases and J lost 5, with 11 bases in between. Germline-derived CDR1 and CDR2 are LGHDT and YNNKEL (reference sequence). CDR3 protein: CASSLGIWTEAFF. In DNA, the CDR3 is TGTGCCAGCAGCCTCGGGATTTGGACTGAAGCTTTCTTT.

V is TRBV18 and J is TRBJ2-1; D may be TRBD1 (5 bases). Germline V CDR1 and CDR2: KGHSH, LQKENI. The CDR3 is 19 residues long. V was cut by 3 bases and J by 4 bases, with 25 bases left in between. The CDR3 coding sequence is TGTGCCAGCTCACCTTTGCAGGGATTTGTCCAAATAGGGTACAATGAGCAGTTCTTC. Translation gives CASSPLQGFVQIGYNEQFF.

The rearrangement uses TRBV4-2 and TRBJ1-1; D is ambiguous. Trimming took 6 bases from V and 10 from J, leaving 15 bases between them. The CDR3 is made up of 12 amino acids. The germline CDR1 and CDR2 sequences are LGHNA and YNFKEQ. The CDR3 loop reads CASRAESEAAFF. The CDR3, as DNA: TGTGCCAGCAGAGCGGAATCAGAAGCAGCTTTCTTT.

The rearrangement uses TRBV27 and TRBJ2-7; the match to TRBD1 covers 8 bases. The germline V gene has CDR1 MNHEY and CDR2 SMNVEV (reference sequence). The CDR3 has 16 amino acids. V dropped 4 bases and J dropped 2; count of bases not matched to a gene: 10. The DNA for the CDR3 is TGTGCCAGCAGTTATTCGACAGGGGAAACGACCTACGAGCAGTACTTC. This gives the protein CASSYSTGETTYEQYF.

The V and J genes are TRBV11-2 and TRBJ2-1; 9 positions match TRBD1. The V and J ends lost 5 bases and 10 bases, in that order; junction bases with no gene match: 3. The CDR3 consists of 12 residues. CDR1 SGHAT and CDR2 FQNNGV come from the germline V gene. CDR3 sequence (DNA): TGTGCCAGCAGCCCGGGGACAGGGGAGCAGTTCTTC. Translation: CASSPGTGEQFF.

The chain uses TRBV28 and TRBJ2-7; 10 positions agree with TRBD1. With V trimmed by 5 bases and J by 9 bases, 10 bases remained unmatched. CDR1 and CDR2 (germline): MDHEN, SYDVKM. This CDR3 contains 14 residues. CDR3 bases: TGTGCCAGCAGTCGGAGAGACAGGGGGCCCCCGCAGTACTTC. Residues: CASSRRDRGPPQYF.

The V and J genes are TRBV5-4 and TRBJ2-3; 8 bases are shared with TRBD1. Per germline, CDR1 SGHNT and CDR2 YYREEE (reference sequence). This CDR3 region has 15 residues. Losses at the gene ends were 5 bases for V and 2 bases for J; bases not matched to a gene: 7. This chain's CDR3 is CASSFPGQDTDTQYF. DNA of the CDR3: TGTGCCAGCAGTTTTCCGGGACAGGACACAGATACGCAGTATTTT.

The chain carries TRBV29-1 and TRBJ1-1; D unclear. Germline CDR1 reads SQVTM; CDR2 reads ANQGSEA. Trimming took off 4 bases at V and 4 bases at J, with 10 bases between the two ends. This CDR3 has 12 amino acids. DNA of the CDR3: TGCAGCGTTGCGGGGTTCATCACTGAAGCTTTCTTT. It specifies CSVAGFITEAFF.

The chain couples TRBV3-1 (or the pseudogene TRBV3-2) to TRBJ1-1; D is perhaps TRBD1 (5 bases). V was cut by 4 bases and J by 1 base, with 13 bases left in between. This CDR3 contains 15 residues. Germline CDR1 and CDR2: LGHDT and YNNKEL (reference sequence). The DNA for the CDR3 is TGTGCCAGCAGCCGAGCTCTTACAGGGAACACTGAAGCTTTCTTT. The encoded protein is CASSRALTGNTEAFF.

The chain links TRBV4-1 to TRBJ1-2; 10 nucleotides match TRBD1. Germline V gene sequence: CDR1 MGHRA, CDR2 YSYEKL. CDR3 length: 16 residues. Trimming removed 0 bases from V and 4 bases from J; junction bases left unmatched: 5. The CDR3 protein is CASSQEGGTGVYGYTF. CDR3 in DNA: TGCGCCAGCAGCCAAGAAGGTGGGACAGGGGTCTATGGCTACACCTTC.

The genes are TRBV3-1 (or the pseudogene TRBV3-2) and TRBJ1-3; D is undetermined. CDR1 and CDR2 (germline): LGHDT, YNNKEL (reference sequence). This CDR3 spans 16 amino acids. Between the trimmed V and J ends, which lost 2 bases and 2 bases, there was a span of 13 bases. The CDR3 here is CASSQSWEPTGNTIYF. Written as DNA, the CDR3 is TGTGCCAGCAGCCAATCTTGGGAGCCGACTGGAAACACCATATATTTT.

The V and J genes are TRBV6-5 and TRBJ1-2; TRBD1 agrees at 9 bases. The CDR3 sequence is 16 residues long. V dropped 2 bases and J dropped 8; count of bases not matched to a gene: 12. Germline CDR1 reads MNHEY; CDR2 reads SVGAGI. DNA of the CDR3: TGTGCCAGCAGTTACCCGGGACAGGGAATTACCGGGGGCTACACCTTC. It codes for CASSYPGQGITGGYTF.

The J gene is TRBJ1-6, the V gene TRBV18, with TRBD1 matching over 7 bases. Per the germline V gene, CDR1 is KGHSH and CDR2 is LQKENI. The length of the CDR3 is 18 residues. V was clipped by 2 bases and J by 5 bases; unmatched bases: 12. In DNA, the CDR3 is TGTGCCAGCTCACCATCCCCCCCGGGACAGCTAGATAATTCACCCCTCCACTTT. It translates to CASSPSPPGQLDNSPLHF.

This clone was recorded once. This chain connects TRBV7-9 to TRBJ2-5; TRBD2 is a possible D gene (6 bases). The CDR3 contains 16 residues. V dropped 5 bases and J dropped 9 bases, with 25 bases sitting between them. In germline, CDR1 is SEHNR, CDR2 FQNEAQ (reference sequence). CDR3 sequence reads: CASSPQPGLVLGAQYF. CDR3 nucleotides: TGTGCCAGCAGCCCACAACCGGGACTGGTGCTGGGGGCCCAGTACTTC. Complete variable domain (other parts from reference TRBV7-9 and TRBJ2-5): DTGVSQNPRHKITKRGQNVTFRCDPISEHNRLYWYRQTLGQGPEFLTYFQNEAQLEKSRLLSDRFSAERPKGSFSTLEIQRTEQGDSAMYLCASSPQPGLVLGAQYFGPGTRLLVL.

V and J are TRBV10-1 and TRBJ1-5; TRBD1 aligns across 7 bases. This CDR3 spans 15 amino acids. With V trimmed by 2 bases and J by 2 bases, 3 bases remained unmatched. Germline V gene sequence: CDR1 WNHNN, CDR2 SYGVQD (reference sequence). The CDR3 is CASSETDRGNQPQHF. CDR3 nucleotide sequence: TGCGCCAGCAGTGAGACAGACAGGGGCAATCAGCCCCAGCATTTT.

This chain connects TRBV19 to TRBJ2-4; D possibly corresponds to TRBD2 (7 bases). The CDR3 length is 18 residues. Deletions cut 2 bases from V and 1 base from J, with 18 bases between. CDR1 and CDR2 from the germline V gene are LNHDA and SQIVND (reference sequence). Here the CDR3 reads CASSIISGGQGAKNIQYF. The CDR3 region has the DNA TGTGCCAGTAGTATAATATCCGGGGGGCAGGGGGCCAAAAACATTCAGTACTTC.

The chain links TRBV18 to TRBJ2-7; 10 bases match TRBD1. Germline V gives CDR1 KGHSH, CDR2 LQKENI. This CDR3 comprises 15 residues. Losses at the gene ends were 3 bases for V and 3 bases for J; bases not matched to a gene: 5. CDR3 nucleotides: TGTGCCAGCTCACCGGGGACAGGGGATCTCTACGAGCAGTACTTC. Translated: CASSPGTGDLYEQYF.

This clone has a single count. This sequence joins TRBV19 and TRBJ2-7; TRBD1 is a possible D gene (6 bases). V was pared by 5 bases and J by 3 bases, with 11 bases between. The germline gives CDR1 LNHDA, CDR2 SQIVND (reference sequence). This CDR3 spans 13 amino acids. The CDR3 DNA reads as TGTGCCAGTAGTCTGGGACATTACTACGAGCAGTACTTC. It translates to CASSLGHYYEQYF.